These 2 T cell receptor beta chains came from one sample sequenced in a study of shared clonotypes between healthy human individuals. Using immunoSEQ multiplex PCR, the repertoire was profiled, and TCRdb retains in-frame clones only, with some absent. The sample shows some 580,000 clones, roughly 98% of them seen only once. Naive CD8 cells comprised CD45RO-negative, CCR7-positively selected cells, excluding terminally differentiated effector memory CD45RA+ cells. The material sequenced was naive CD8+ T cells sorted from blood. These receptors came from a man aged 30-40 years in good health.

This clone was detected once. V and J are TRBV5-4 and TRBJ1-2; D gene ambiguous. The germline CDR1 and CDR2 sequences are SGHNT and YYREEE (reference sequence). V lost 3 bases and J lost 6, with 15 bases in between. This CDR3 has 14 amino acids. The CDR3 DNA is TGTGCCAGCAGCTCCTTCACCAAGTCGAATGGCTACACCTTC. Translation gives CASSSFTKSNGYTF. Variable domain in full (rest from reference TRBV5-4 and TRBJ1-2): ETGVTQSPTHLIKTRGQQVTLRCSSQSGHNTVSWYQQALGQGPQFIFQYYREEENGRGNFPPRFSGLQFPNYSSELNVNALELDDSALYLCASSSFTKSNGYTFGSGTRLTVV.

The rearrangement joins TRBV7-9 to TRBJ2-7, with D possibly TRBD1 on 6 matching bases. V was pared by 1 base and J by 2 bases, with 12 bases between. The CDR3 spans 15 residues. The germline V gene encodes CDR1 SEHNR and CDR2 FQNEAQ (reference sequence). The CDR3 loop is CASSLVRTAPYEQYF. The CDR3 region has the DNA TGTGCCAGCAGCTTAGTTCGGACAGCCCCCTACGAGCAGTACTTC.